This T cell receptor (beta chain) was observed in a study of blood T cells in healthy people across ages. The use of a sample-barcoded 5' primer and a J-beta primer mix characterized a second PCR of about 7 to 12 cycles. Each of the cDNA molecules was tagged by a template-switch adaptor with 12 random nucleotides. TCRdb ran MiXCR on the 5' RACE reads and lists one entry per CDR3 protein. This table has 800,000 to 1,000,000 distinct CDR3 sequences, roughly 48% appearing once. About this clonotype itself: Antigen specificity is unknown. A much bigger clone sits one base away, suggesting this may be a read error.

Broader study findings: A roughly linear fall in TCR beta diversity per million T cells was seen with increasing age. Diversity estimates drawn from one million T cells were deemed underestimates.

Trimming pared 5 bases from V and 7 bases from J, leaving 15 bases between. The CDR3 extends over 15 amino acids. The V gene's germline CDR1 is SGHTA and CDR2 FQGNSA. Per sample, a minimum of 6.5 million PBMCs were isolated. The chain links TRBV7-2 to TRBJ1-6, with D possibly matching TRBD1 (5 bases). The sequenced sample was blood. This receptor was taken from a young man in good health. The DNA of the CDR3 is TGTGCCAGCAGCCGTAACACCGGGGGGAATTCACCCCTCCACTTT. It encodes CASSRNTGGNSPLHF. The entire variable domain, with the rest obtained from reference TRBV7-2 and TRBJ1-6, is as follows: GAGVSQSPSNKVTEKGKDVELRCDPISGHTALYWYRQSLGQGLEFLIYFQGNSAPDKSGLPSDRFSAERTGGSVSTLTIQRTQQEDSAVYLCASSRNTGGNSPLHFGNGTRLTVT.